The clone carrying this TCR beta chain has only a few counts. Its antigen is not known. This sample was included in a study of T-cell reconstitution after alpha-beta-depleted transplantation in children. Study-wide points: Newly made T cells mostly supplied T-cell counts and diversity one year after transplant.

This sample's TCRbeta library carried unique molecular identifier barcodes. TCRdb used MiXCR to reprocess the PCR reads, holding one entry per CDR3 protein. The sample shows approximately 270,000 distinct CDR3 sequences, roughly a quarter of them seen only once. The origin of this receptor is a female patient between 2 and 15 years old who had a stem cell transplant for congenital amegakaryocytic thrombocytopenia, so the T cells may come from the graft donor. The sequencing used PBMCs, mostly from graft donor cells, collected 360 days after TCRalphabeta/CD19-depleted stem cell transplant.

The CDR3 region is CASRPGLGANVLTF. The DNA of the CDR3 is TGTGCCAGCCGCCCTGGGCTAGGGGCCAACGTCCTGACTTTC. This sequence joins TRBV4-2 and TRBJ2-6; the D is unclear. The CDR3 runs to 14 residues. Trimming removed 8 bases from V and 4 bases from J, with 12 bases in between. CDR1 is LGHNA and CDR2 is YNFKEQ in the germline V gene.